This T cell receptor (beta chain) was captured by sequencing in a study of blood T cell repertoires in COVID-19. The CDR3 has 15 amino acids. Germline values: CDR1 LNHDA, CDR2 SQIVND (reference sequence). To note about this clone: A read error may account for a junction end that differs from germline.

Libraries were prepared by immunoSEQ multiplex PCR; TCRdb keeps only in-frame clonotypes and omits some of them. In the table there are 200,000 or so clones, 80% to 90% of which are singletons. The TCR sequence derives from a man younger than 45 in a cohort exposed to, infected with or recovered from COVID-19 (not recorded which). Source material: PBMCs or T cells enriched from blood (not recorded which). The chain links TRBV19 to TRBJ1-2, with TRBD1 matching 7 bases. The CDR3 DNA follows: TGTGCCAGTATCAAACAGGGGATTAGGAACTCTGGCTACACCTTC. Translated: CASIKQGIRNSGYTF.